This T cell receptor beta chain comes out of a study of blood T cell repertoires in COVID-19. Study-wide background: PBMCs, B-cell-depleted T cells, or T cells provided the cDNA or gDNA that made up the material.

The protocol was immunoSEQ multiplex PCR, while the TCRdb copy is restricted to in-frame clones and leaves out a portion. The sample carries 150,000 or so clones, 70% to 80% recorded once. One Seattle source followed patients from active infection through their disease course. With 0 bases removed from V and 5 bases from J, the gap between germline ends came to 16 bases. CDR3 length: 16 amino acids. The germline V gene encodes CDR1 MNHEY and CDR2 SVGEGT. This receptor was taken from a woman aged 70-85 years with COVID-19, enrolled during active disease. Sequencing used peripheral blood. V is TRBV6-2 or TRBV6-3 and J is TRBJ1-1, with unresolved D. CDR3 bases: TGTGCCAGCAGTTACTCGGTAATAGGACGGACTACTGAAGCTTTCTTT. Encoded protein: CASSYSVIGRTTEAFF.